The 12 T cell receptor beta chains in this list originate from one sample, sequenced in a study of T cell responses to AZD1222 COVID-19 vaccine. The repertoire was sequenced with immunoSEQ multiplex PCR; TCRdb's copy has only in-frame clones and lacks some. The sample includes tens of thousands of clones, more than 80% of them seen just once. The sequencing used peripheral blood, collected on day 0 of AZD1222 vaccination. The receptors here all came from an adult in good health.

This rearrangement joins TRBV7-9 to TRBJ1-3; possibly TRBD1 for D (5 bases). This CDR3 region has 15 residues. Germline CDR1 and CDR2: SEHNR and FQNEAQ (reference sequence). V was pared by 6 bases and J by 6 bases, with 18 bases between. CDR3 bases: TGTGCCAGCAGTGAGTGGACAACGGCGGAAAACACCATATATTTT. Translation: CASSEWTTAENTIYF.

This sequence joins TRBV24-1 and TRBJ2-1, with D tentatively TRBD2 (6 bases). The CDR3 runs to 13 residues. Trimming took off 10 bases at V and 7 bases at J, with 16 bases between the two ends. Per the germline V gene, CDR1 is KGHDR and CDR2 is SFDVKD. CDR3 DNA: TGTGCCACTAGTCTTCAAGGAGGGAATGAGCAGTTCTTC. Residues: CATSLQGGNEQFF.

The chain combines TRBV19 with TRBJ2-3; 7 bases map to TRBD1. The CDR3 has 15 residues. Germline V gene data show CDR1 as LNHDA and CDR2 as SQIVND (reference sequence). V was pared by 7 bases and J by 0 bases, with 7 bases of the junction left unmatched. This CDR3 reads CASTRTGTSTDTQYF. The CDR3, as DNA: TGTGCCAGTACGCGGACAGGCACTAGCACAGATACGCAGTATTTT. Using reference TRBV19 and TRBJ2-3 for the parts outside the CDR3, the full variable domain is DGGITQSPKYLFRKEGQNVTLSCEQNLNHDAMYWYRQDPGQGLRLIYYSQIVNDFQKGDIAEGYSVSREKKESFPLTVTSAQKNPTAFYLCASTRTGTSTDTQYFGPGTRLTVL.

The chain is built from TRBV3-1 (or the pseudogene TRBV3-2) and TRBJ1-6, with D hard to call. CDR1 LGHDT and CDR2 YNNKEL come from the germline V gene (reference sequence). This CDR3 contains 18 residues. Trimming left V 1 base short and J 0 bases short, with 13 bases between. The CDR3 DNA sequence: TGTGCCAGCAGCCAAGTTAGAGAGCTCCGCTCCTATAATTCACCCCTCCACTTT. This gives the protein CASSQVRELRSYNSPLHF.

The rearrangement uses TRBV2 and TRBJ1-2; D unresolved. Trimming left V 3 bases short and J 5 bases short, with 10 bases between. CDR1 is SNHLY and CDR2 is FYNNEI in the germline V gene. The CDR3 spans 13 residues. DNA of the CDR3: TGTGCCAGCAGTGAGTACGCACAATATGGCTACACCTTC. Its protein product is CASSEYAQYGYTF.

The rearrangement joins TRBV5-4 to TRBJ2-3; no clear D. The CDR3 extends over 14 amino acids. V was shortened by 0 bases and J by 0 bases, with 5 bases between the two germline ends. Germline assignment: CDR1 SGHNT and CDR2 YYREEE (reference sequence). The CDR3 DNA reads TGTGCCAGCAGCTTGGAGACTAGCACAGATACGCAGTATTTT. This sequence encodes CASSLETSTDTQYF.

The chain couples TRBV6-4 to TRBJ2-3, with D perhaps given as TRBD1 or TRBD2 (6 bases each). CDR1 and CDR2 from the germline V gene are MRHNA and SNTAGT. The CDR3 contains 15 residues. V shed 9 bases and J shed 2 bases, with 18 bases lying between them. The CDR3 loop reads CASSRERGATDTQYF. CDR3 nucleotides: TGTGCCAGTTCTCGTGAGAGGGGGGCCACAGATACGCAGTATTTT.

This clone has just one count. The rearrangement links TRBV4-3 to TRBJ1-1; D gene unclear. Per the germline V gene, CDR1 is LGHNA and CDR2 is YSLEER. The CDR3 has 16 residues. V dropped 5 bases and J dropped 0 bases, with 16 bases sitting between them. The CDR3, as DNA: TGCGCCAGCAGCTTAAGCGAGTCTTTTCTGAACACTGAAGCTTTCTTT. Translating gives CASSLSESFLNTEAFF.

This chain uses TRBV9 with TRBJ2-7, with D unresolved. V lost 8 bases and J 6 bases, leaving 12 bases between the germline ends. CDR3 length equals 11 residues. Germline values: CDR1 SGDLS, CDR2 YYNGEE. The CDR3 DNA reads as TGTGCCAGTGCCATCTCTCTCGAGCAGTACTTC. Its protein is CASAISLEQYF.

The V and J genes are TRBV5-8 and TRBJ2-1; D possibly corresponds to TRBD1 (5 bases). V lost 0 bases to trimming and J lost 10 bases, with 11 bases between them. The CDR3 is made up of 13 amino acids. CDR1 SGHTS and CDR2 YDEGEE come from the germline V gene. The CDR3 nucleotides read TGTGCCAGCAGCTTGGAGGTTAGGGGAGAGCAGTTCTTC. Protein: CASSLEVRGEQFF.

V and J are TRBV29-1 and TRBJ1-1; TRBD1 is a possible D gene (5 bases). From germline, CDR1 is SQVTM and CDR2 ANQGSEA. Between the trimmed V and J ends, which lost 6 bases and 2 bases, there was a span of 22 bases. The CDR3 runs to 16 residues. The CDR3 region has the DNA TGCAGCGTCAAATCCCGAAGAGGGCAGGGAAACACTGAAGCTTTCTTT. It specifies CSVKSRRGQGNTEAFF.

This sequence joins TRBV2 and TRBJ2-7, with TRBD1 as a possible D gene (6 bases). The CDR3 covers 12 residues. Germline V gene data show CDR1 as SNHLY and CDR2 as FYNNEI. Trimming took off 11 bases at V and 3 bases at J, with 14 bases between the two ends. CDR3 loop: CAFGTQGYEQYF. The CDR3 DNA follows: TGTGCCTTCGGGACACAGGGCTACGAGCAGTACTTC.